The 14 T cell receptor beta chains reported below all come from one sample, sequenced in a study of cytomegalovirus exposure and HLA in healthy donors. The PCR had 60 Vbeta and 13 Jbeta primers. Assay used: immunoSEQ multiplex PCR; TCRdb lists only in-frame clones, some missing. In the table there are 150,000 to 200,000 clones, roughly four fifths of which are singletons. Sequencing was performed on PBMCs. These receptors were obtained from a woman aged 25 to 45 in good health and CMV-seropositive.

The chain has TRBV16 and TRBJ1-2; D not resolved. CDR3 length: 13 amino acids. The V end lost 2 bases, the J end lost 0 bases, and 4 bases lay between the germline ends. The germline V gene has CDR1 KGHSY and CDR2 FQNENV. Here the CDR3 reads CASSQAANYGYTF. In nucleotides, the CDR3 is TGTGCCAGCAGCCAAGCAGCTAACTATGGCTACACCTTC.

This chain connects TRBV30 to TRBJ1-4; D remains ambiguous. The CDR3 contains 13 residues. Germline V gives CDR1 GTSNPN, CDR2 SVGIG (reference sequence). The V end lost 0 bases, the J end lost 10 bases, and 12 bases lay between the germline ends. The CDR3 bases are TGTGCCTGGAGTGTGTCCTCGGCGGGAAAACTGTTTTTT. It is translated as CAWSVSSAGKLFF.

The chain is built from TRBV7-2 and TRBJ1-5; a possible D gene is TRBD1 (5 bases). The germline V and J ends were trimmed by 3 bases and 10 bases, with 10 bases remaining between them. The germline V gene encodes CDR1 SGHTA and CDR2 FQGNSA. This CDR3 spans 12 amino acids. The CDR3 region is CASSFQGGPQHF. The CDR3 DNA sequence: TGTGCCAGCAGCTTCCAGGGTGGCCCCCAGCATTTT.

The V gene is TRBV5-4, the J gene TRBJ1-2; 8 positions match TRBD1. Germline trimming cut 4 bases from V and 5 bases from J; bases unmatched to any gene: 7. Germline V gives CDR1 SGHNT, CDR2 YYREEE (reference sequence). This CDR3 is 14 amino acids long. This CDR3 reads CASSTGQGQYGYTF. The DNA for the CDR3 is TGTGCCAGCAGCACCGGACAGGGCCAGTATGGCTACACCTTC.

The V gene is TRBV28, the J gene TRBJ1-2, with 8 positions matching TRBD1. Trimming removed 4 bases from V and 5 bases from J; junction bases left unmatched: 6. CDR3 size: 14 residues. CDR1 and CDR2 (germline): MDHEN, SYDVKM. The CDR3 spells CASSSEYRGYGYTF. The CDR3, as DNA: TGTGCCAGCAGTTCGGAGTACAGGGGGTATGGCTACACCTTC.

This clone appeared a few times. V and J are TRBV27 and TRBJ1-1; 7 bases fit TRBD1. V shed 1 base and J 8 bases; nucleotides not matched to a gene: 4. Germline V gene sequence: CDR1 MNHEY, CDR2 SMNVEV (reference sequence). CDR3 length equals 13 residues. CDR3 sequence: CASSLFRGGEAFF. CDR3 nucleotide sequence: TGTGCCAGCAGTTTATTTAGAGGGGGCGAAGCTTTCTTT.

The CDR3 DNA follows: TGTGCCAGCAGGCCGGGACAGGGCCTTTACGAGCAGTACTTC. It specifies CASRPGQGLYEQYF. The chain employs TRBV2 and TRBJ2-7, with 9 positions matching TRBD1. There are 14 residues in the CDR3. Unmatched junction bases numbered 7, after V lost 6 bases and J lost 4 bases. Germline lookup yields CDR1 SNHLY and CDR2 FYNNEI.

As DNA, the CDR3 is TGTGCCAGCAGTTACTCAAGGAGCGGTAACAATGAGCAGTTCTTC. Residues: CASSYSRSGNNEQFF. The rearrangement uses TRBV6-5 and TRBJ2-1; TRBD2 is a possible D gene (5 bases). Germline V gives CDR1 MNHEY, CDR2 SVGAGI. The CDR3 has 15 amino acids. Between the trimmed V and J ends, which lost 0 bases and 5 bases, there was a span of 11 bases.

This chain uses TRBV27 with TRBJ1-2; the match to TRBD1 covers 7 bases. Looked up from germline, CDR1 is MNHEY and CDR2 is SMNVEV (reference sequence). With 6 bases clipped from V and 3 bases from J, the junction kept 10 bases outside the gene matches. This CDR3 is 15 amino acids long. This chain's CDR3 is CASREGATEYYGYTF. The CDR3, as DNA: TGTGCCAGCAGGGAGGGGGCCACGGAGTACTATGGCTACACCTTC.

This clone was picked up one time. The chain links TRBV7-8 to TRBJ1-4, with 7 bases identical to TRBD1. The CDR3 consists of 15 residues. Germline trimming cut 5 bases from V and 8 bases from J; bases unmatched to any gene: 11. The V gene's germline CDR1 is SGHVS and CDR2 FQNEAQ. The CDR3 DNA follows: TGTGCCAGCAGCCCCAGGGGGGCAGGGAGGGAAAAACTGTTTTTT. Its translation: CASSPRGAGREKLFF.

CDR3 bases: TGTGCCAGCAGTGAGGGGGACAGCTACCATCAGCCCCAGCATTTT. As protein: CASSEGDSYHQPQHF. V and J are TRBV6-1 and TRBJ1-5; 7 bases are a match to TRBD1. This CDR3 has 15 residues. Germline V CDR1 and CDR2: MNHNS, SASEGT. J was trimmed by 5 bases and V by 3 bases; bases with no gene match: 7.

This chain joins TRBV2 and TRBJ2-3, with 9 bases fitting TRBD2. The ends lost 6 bases at V and 4 bases at J; junction bases unmatched: 11. This CDR3 is 16 amino acids long. Germline lookup yields CDR1 SNHLY and CDR2 FYNNEI. Here the CDR3 reads CASRTLSAGGSDTQYF. DNA of the CDR3: TGTGCCAGCAGGACCCTTTCAGCGGGGGGTTCAGATACGCAGTATTTT.

This chain uses TRBV27 with TRBJ1-5, with D unresolved. Germline lookup yields CDR1 MNHEY and CDR2 SMNVEV (reference sequence). The CDR3 totals 16 residues. Trimming removed 0 bases at V and 4 bases at J, with 13 bases between. The CDR3 is CASSLSREKGNQPQHF. In DNA, the CDR3 is TGTGCCAGCAGTTTATCGAGGGAGAAGGGTAATCAGCCCCAGCATTTT.

The rearrangement uses TRBV19 and TRBJ1-3; D is uncertain. Trimming removed 6 bases from V and 0 bases from J, with 6 bases in between. The germline CDR1 and CDR2 sequences are LNHDA and SQIVND (reference sequence). This CDR3 region has 13 residues. In nucleotides, the CDR3 is TGTGCCAGTAGGCGGAGCTCTGGAAACACCATATATTTT. This translates into CASRRSSGNTIYF.